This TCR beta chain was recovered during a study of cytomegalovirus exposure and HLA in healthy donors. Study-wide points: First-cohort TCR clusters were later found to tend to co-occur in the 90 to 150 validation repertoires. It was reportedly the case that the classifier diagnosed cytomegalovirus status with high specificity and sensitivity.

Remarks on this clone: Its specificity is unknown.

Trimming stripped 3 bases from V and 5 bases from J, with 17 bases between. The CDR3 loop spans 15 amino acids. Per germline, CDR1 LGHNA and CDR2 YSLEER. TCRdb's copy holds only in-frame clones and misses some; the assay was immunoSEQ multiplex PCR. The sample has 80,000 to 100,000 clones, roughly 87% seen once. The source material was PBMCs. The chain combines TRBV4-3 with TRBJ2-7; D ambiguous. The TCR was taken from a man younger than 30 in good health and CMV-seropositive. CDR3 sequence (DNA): TGCGCCAGCAGCCATCAGGTACTTGGGCCCGACGAGCAGTACTTC. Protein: CASSHQVLGPDEQYF.